Listed below are T cell receptor beta chains from one sample, sequenced in a study of blood T cells in healthy people across ages. TCRdb re-called the 5' RACE reads through MiXCR, storing one row per CDR3 protein. The data contain over 1,300,000 distinct CDR3 sequences, approximately 59% of them seen just once; the ten biggest clones take up roughly 7%. The sample consisted of blood. The receptors originated from a man between 18 and 35 years old in good health. CDR3s include the opening cysteine and the closing phenylalanine or tryptophan. Each record gives: V gene, D gene, J gene, clone size, CDR3 DNA, CDR3 protein. The D gene is left open where the match is weak. A row's size may be missing; if present it is once, few, many or a size class.

V gene: TRBV7-9; D gene: .; J gene: TRBJ2-7; clone size: once; CDR3 DNA: TGTGCCAGCAGCCTGCCCAACTCCGGCGAGCAGTACTTC; CDR3 protein: CASSLPNSGEQYF
V gene: TRBV6-5; D gene: .; J gene: TRBJ2-1; clone size: .; CDR3 DNA: TGTGCCAGCAGAGCCGGGACTTACAATGAGCAGTTCTTC; CDR3 protein: CASRAGTYNEQFF
V gene: TRBV4-1; D gene: .; J gene: TRBJ1-2; clone size: few; CDR3 DNA: TGCGCCAGCAGCCAAGCTCCAGGGAACTATGGCTACACCTTC; CDR3 protein: CASSQAPGNYGYTF
V gene: TRBV20-1; D gene: .; J gene: TRBJ2-1; clone size: .; CDR3 DNA: TGCAGTGCTAGAGTGGGACGGTACTACAATGAGCAGTTCTTC; CDR3 protein: CSARVGRYYNEQFF
V gene: TRBV14; D gene: .; J gene: TRBJ2-1; clone size: .; CDR3 DNA: TGTGCCAGCAGCCAAGCATGGGGCAATGAGCAGTTCTTC; CDR3 protein: CASSQAWGNEQFF
V gene: TRBV5-6; D gene: TRBD1; J gene: TRBJ1-2; clone size: .; CDR3 DNA: TGTGCCAGCAGCTCGGAGACAGGGAAGGGTTATCAACCTTATGGCTACACCTTC; CDR3 protein: CASSSETGKGYQPYGYTF
V gene: TRBV27; D gene: .; J gene: TRBJ2-4; clone size: few; CDR3 DNA: TGTGCCAGCAGTTTATTATCTCCCTTCGGCAAAAACATTCAGTACTTC; CDR3 protein: CASSLLSPFGKNIQYF
V gene: TRBV5-1; D gene: TRBD1; J gene: TRBJ1-1; clone size: many; CDR3 DNA: TGTGCCAGCAGTTGGACAGGGGGCACTGAAGCTTTCTTT; CDR3 protein: CASSWTGGTEAFF
V gene: TRBV27; D gene: .; J gene: TRBJ2-7; clone size: .; CDR3 DNA: TGTGCCAGCAGTGTAACAGGGTCAAGCGCCTACGAGCAGTACTTC; CDR3 protein: CASSVTGSSAYEQYF
V gene: TRBV12-3/TRBV12-4; D gene: TRBD2; J gene: TRBJ2-4; clone size: .; CDR3 DNA: TGTGCCAGCAGTTTTGGGCGAATAGCGGGAGGGAAAAACATTCAGTACTTC; CDR3 protein: CASSFGRIAGGKNIQYF
V gene: TRBV6-5; D gene: .; J gene: TRBJ2-5; clone size: .; CDR3 DNA: TGTGCCAGCAGTTCCCCCAACTTTGTTGAGACCCAGTACTTC; CDR3 protein: CASSSPNFVETQYF
V gene: TRBV12-3/TRBV12-4; D gene: TRBD2; J gene: TRBJ2-5; clone size: .; CDR3 DNA: TGTGCCTGCAGCCGGGGACTAGTAAAACAAGAGACCCAGTACTTC; CDR3 protein: CACSRGLVKQETQYF
V gene: TRBV27; D gene: .; J gene: TRBJ2-2; clone size: few; CDR3 DNA: TGTGCCAGCAGTTTATGGGGAACCGGGGAGCTGTTTTTT; CDR3 protein: CASSLWGTGELFF
V gene: TRBV2; D gene: TRBD1; J gene: TRBJ1-2; clone size: .; CDR3 DNA: TGTGCCAGCAGAGCTCTCCCGGGACAGGGGGCCAAGATTCCCTATGGCTACACCTTC; CDR3 protein: CASRALPGQGAKIPYGYTF
V gene: TRBV7-9; D gene: .; J gene: TRBJ2-5; clone size: few; CDR3 DNA: TGTGCCAGCAGCTTGTCCGGGTTTGCAGAGACCCAGTACTTC; CDR3 protein: CASSLSGFAETQYF
V gene: TRBV2; D gene: .; J gene: TRBJ2-3; clone size: .; CDR3 DNA: TGTGCCAGCAGTGTGGGTAGGCCTAGCACAGATACGCAGTATTTT; CDR3 protein: CASSVGRPSTDTQYF
V gene: TRBV6-5; D gene: .; J gene: TRBJ2-5; clone size: few; CDR3 DNA: TGTGCCAGCAGTTACACCCTCGGGGAAGGGCGAGAGACCCAGTACTTC; CDR3 protein: CASSYTLGEGRETQYF
V gene: TRBV4-1; D gene: .; J gene: TRBJ2-7; clone size: .; CDR3 DNA: TGCGCCAGCACCCCACTAACGGCCCCACACTACGAGCAGTACTTC; CDR3 protein: CASTPLTAPHYEQYF
V gene: TRBV20-1; D gene: TRBD2; J gene: TRBJ2-1; clone size: .; CDR3 DNA: TGCAGTGCTGCAAGCGGGAGCTCCTACAATGAGCAGTTCTTC; CDR3 protein: CSAASGSSYNEQFF
V gene: TRBV14; D gene: .; J gene: TRBJ2-3; clone size: once; CDR3 DNA: TGTGCCAGCAGCCAAGAGCGGCAGTATACGCAGTATTTT; CDR3 protein: CASSQERQYTQYF
V gene: TRBV6-1; D gene: .; J gene: TRBJ2-7; clone size: few; CDR3 DNA: TGTGCCAGCAGTGGACGGGTTAATTACGAGCAGTACTTC; CDR3 protein: CASSGRVNYEQYF
V gene: TRBV7-2; D gene: .; J gene: TRBJ1-1; clone size: .; CDR3 DNA: TGTGCCAGCAGCTTGGGTGGCGAGGGGGGTTGGTTCACTGAAGCTTTCTTT; CDR3 protein: CASSLGGEGGWFTEAFF
V gene: TRBV10-3; D gene: TRBD2; J gene: TRBJ2-3; clone size: few; CDR3 DNA: TGTGCCATCAGATCGACAAGGGCGACTAGCGGGAGCTATAGCACAGATACGCAGTATTTT; CDR3 protein: CAIRSTRATSGSYSTDTQYF
V gene: TRBV4-3; D gene: .; J gene: TRBJ2-3; clone size: once; CDR3 DNA: TGCGCCAGCAGTGAAGCTCTAACGGCAGATACGCAGTATTTT; CDR3 protein: CASSEALTADTQYF
V gene: TRBV21-1; D gene: .; J gene: TRBJ2-7; clone size: .; CDR3 DNA: TGTGCCAGCAGCATAACCGCTCAGGGTTACGAGCAGTACTTC; CDR3 protein: CASSITAQGYEQYF
V gene: TRBV12-3/TRBV12-4; D gene: .; J gene: TRBJ2-1; clone size: .; CDR3 DNA: TGTGCCAGCAGTTCCCCGGATGCGTACGACGAGCAGTTCTTC; CDR3 protein: CASSSPDAYDEQFF
V gene: TRBV5-1; D gene: TRBD2; J gene: TRBJ2-7; clone size: .; CDR3 DNA: TGCGCCAGCAGTCTGGGACTAGCGGGAACTAACTACGAGCAGTACTTC; CDR3 protein: CASSLGLAGTNYEQYF
V gene: TRBV4-2; D gene: .; J gene: TRBJ2-1; clone size: .; CDR3 DNA: TGTGCCAGCAGCCAATTTGTGACGGGAGAGCATGAGCAGTTCTTC; CDR3 protein: CASSQFVTGEHEQFF
V gene: TRBV6-1; D gene: .; J gene: TRBJ1-1; clone size: few; CDR3 DNA: TGTGCCAGCAGTGAAACGGTGAACACTGAAGCTTTCTTT; CDR3 protein: CASSETVNTEAFF
V gene: TRBV20-1; D gene: .; J gene: TRBJ1-2; clone size: .; CDR3 DNA: TGCAGTGCTAGAGATAGGCGGACTAGCGGTACCTTC; CDR3 protein: CSARDRRTSGTF
V gene: TRBV5-1; D gene: .; J gene: TRBJ2-3; clone size: .; CDR3 DNA: TGCGCCAGCAGCGCGACGCCCGGGGTCGGGGATACACAGTATTTT; CDR3 protein: CASSATPGVGDTQYF
V gene: TRBV7-9; D gene: .; J gene: TRBJ2-7; clone size: .; CDR3 DNA: TGTGCCAGCTTCTCCCCCGAACGCCCCTACGAGCAGTACTTC; CDR3 protein: CASFSPERPYEQYF
V gene: TRBV10-3; D gene: TRBD1; J gene: TRBJ2-1; clone size: once; CDR3 DNA: TGTGCCATCAGTGGGACAGGGGATCGCAATGAGCAGTTCTTC; CDR3 protein: CAISGTGDRNEQFF
V gene: TRBV4-3; D gene: TRBD1; J gene: TRBJ1-1; clone size: .; CDR3 DNA: TGCGCCAGCAGCCAAATGACAGGGTATTTGGTAGCTTTCTTT; CDR3 protein: CASSQMTGYLVAFF
V gene: TRBV20-1; D gene: TRBD2; J gene: TRBJ2-7; clone size: .; CDR3 DNA: TGCAGTGCAGCACCGACTAGCGGAATTTTCTACGAGCAGTACTTC; CDR3 protein: CSAAPTSGIFYEQYF
V gene: TRBV29-1; D gene: TRBD2; J gene: TRBJ2-5; clone size: .; CDR3 DNA: TGCAGCGTTGGAGCTAGCGGGAGGGAAAAGACCCAGTACTTC; CDR3 protein: CSVGASGREKTQYF
V gene: TRBV4-1; D gene: TRBD2; J gene: TRBJ2-7; clone size: .; CDR3 DNA: TGCGCCAGCAGCGACACTAGCGGGAACTCCTACGAGCAGTACTTC; CDR3 protein: CASSDTSGNSYEQYF
V gene: TRBV11-2; D gene: TRBD1; J gene: TRBJ1-6; clone size: .; CDR3 DNA: TGTGCCAGCAGCTCGGACAGGGAATATTCACCCCTCCACTTT; CDR3 protein: CASSSDREYSPLHF
V gene: TRBV29-1; D gene: .; J gene: TRBJ2-1; clone size: .; CDR3 DNA: TGCAGCGTTGCGGGTAGATCGGCTGAGCAGTTCTTC; CDR3 protein: CSVAGRSAEQFF
V gene: TRBV20-1; D gene: TRBD1; J gene: TRBJ2-7; clone size: .; CDR3 DNA: TGCAGTGCTAGAGATTATGAAACAGGGGGGTACGAGCAGTACTTC; CDR3 protein: CSARDYETGGYEQYF
V gene: TRBV29-1; D gene: .; J gene: TRBJ1-1; clone size: .; CDR3 DNA: TGCAGCGTTGTTCCCTTCATGAACACTGAAGCTTTCTTT; CDR3 protein: CSVVPFMNTEAFF
V gene: TRBV7-2; D gene: .; J gene: TRBJ1-6; clone size: .; CDR3 DNA: TGTGCCAGCAGCTTAGTACAGGCAAGGAATTCACCCCTCCACTTT; CDR3 protein: CASSLVQARNSPLHF
V gene: TRBV10-3; D gene: TRBD2; J gene: TRBJ2-7; clone size: few; CDR3 DNA: TGTGCCATCGGCTGGAGTAGCGGGAGCCACTACGAGCAGTACTTC; CDR3 protein: CAIGWSSGSHYEQYF
V gene: TRBV25-1; D gene: .; J gene: TRBJ1-1; clone size: once; CDR3 DNA: TGTGCCAGCAGTGAACACACCGACAGGCTAACTGAAGCTTTCTTT; CDR3 protein: CASSEHTDRLTEAFF
V gene: TRBV11-2; D gene: TRBD2; J gene: TRBJ2-1; clone size: .; CDR3 DNA: TGTGCCAGCAGCTTGGGAAACCTAGCGGGAGCGGTAGCCGGAGTTCGTACCAATGAGCAGTTCTTC; CDR3 protein: CASSLGNLAGAVAGVRTNEQFF
V gene: TRBV24-1; D gene: .; J gene: TRBJ2-3; clone size: .; CDR3 DNA: TGTGCCACCAGTGATAGTTGGGGGGATACGCAGTATTTT; CDR3 protein: CATSDSWGDTQYF
V gene: TRBV14; D gene: .; J gene: TRBJ2-3; clone size: .; CDR3 DNA: TGTGCCAGCAGTCCGAGGACAATTACTAGCACAGATACGCAGTATTTT; CDR3 protein: CASSPRTITSTDTQYF
V gene: TRBV4-2; D gene: .; J gene: TRBJ1-5; clone size: many; CDR3 DNA: TGTGCCAGCAGCCTCAACTTAAATCAGCCCCAGCATTTT; CDR3 protein: CASSLNLNQPQHF
V gene: TRBV27; D gene: .; J gene: TRBJ2-5; clone size: .; CDR3 DNA: TGTGCCAGCAGTTTATATGGGGGAGGTTTTGAGACCCAGTACTTC; CDR3 protein: CASSLYGGGFETQYF
V gene: TRBV3-1; D gene: .; J gene: TRBJ2-1; clone size: once; CDR3 DNA: TGTGCCAGCAGCCCGCCTCTTGCCCATACTACCTACAATGAGCAGTTCTTC; CDR3 protein: CASSPPLAHTTYNEQFF
V gene: TRBV29-1; D gene: .; J gene: TRBJ1-2; clone size: .; CDR3 DNA: TGCAGCGTTGAAGAAAAGACAGGCTATGGCTACACCTTC; CDR3 protein: CSVEEKTGYGYTF
V gene: TRBV6-5; D gene: .; J gene: TRBJ1-2; clone size: .; CDR3 DNA: TGTGCCAGCAGTTACTCGAACCGCGGTAACTATGGCTACACCTTC; CDR3 protein: CASSYSNRGNYGYTF
V gene: TRBV5-1; D gene: TRBD2; J gene: TRBJ2-1; clone size: .; CDR3 DNA: TGCGCCAGCAGCCGTGGACTAGCGGGAACGAATGAGCAGTTCTTC; CDR3 protein: CASSRGLAGTNEQFF